This T cell receptor (beta chain) is from a study of control samples from healthy donors and cancer patients. This clone has just one count. Profiled with immunoSEQ multiplex PCR; TCRdb holds only in-frame clones, not every one. The sample lists 90,000 to 100,000 clones; roughly four fifths were seen once. Germline V gene sequence: CDR1 SGHRS, CDR2 YFSETQ. The V end lost 5 bases, the J end lost 3 bases, and 3 bases lay between the germline ends. The CDR3 length is 11 residues. Material: blood. The clonotype comes from a man in his 60s in good health. This sequence joins TRBV5-1 and TRBJ1-3; unclear D gene. DNA for the CDR3: TGCGCCAGCAGGGATGGAAACACCATATATTTT. Protein sequence: CASRDGNTIYF.